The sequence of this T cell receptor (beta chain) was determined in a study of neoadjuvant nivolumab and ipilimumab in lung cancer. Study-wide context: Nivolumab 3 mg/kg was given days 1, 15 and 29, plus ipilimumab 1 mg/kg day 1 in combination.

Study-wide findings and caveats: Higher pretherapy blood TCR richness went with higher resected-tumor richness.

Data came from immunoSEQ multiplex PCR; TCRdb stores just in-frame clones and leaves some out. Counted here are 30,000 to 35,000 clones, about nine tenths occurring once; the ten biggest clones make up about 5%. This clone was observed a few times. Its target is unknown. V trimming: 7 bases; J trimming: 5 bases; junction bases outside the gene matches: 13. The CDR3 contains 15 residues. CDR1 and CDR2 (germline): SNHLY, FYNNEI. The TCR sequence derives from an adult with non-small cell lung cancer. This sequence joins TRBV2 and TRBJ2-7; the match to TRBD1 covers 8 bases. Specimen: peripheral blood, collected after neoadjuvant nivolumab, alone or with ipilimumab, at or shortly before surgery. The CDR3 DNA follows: TGTGCCAGCAAAAACACAGGGGGTATTTTCCACGAGCAGTACTTC. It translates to CASKNTGGIFHEQYF.